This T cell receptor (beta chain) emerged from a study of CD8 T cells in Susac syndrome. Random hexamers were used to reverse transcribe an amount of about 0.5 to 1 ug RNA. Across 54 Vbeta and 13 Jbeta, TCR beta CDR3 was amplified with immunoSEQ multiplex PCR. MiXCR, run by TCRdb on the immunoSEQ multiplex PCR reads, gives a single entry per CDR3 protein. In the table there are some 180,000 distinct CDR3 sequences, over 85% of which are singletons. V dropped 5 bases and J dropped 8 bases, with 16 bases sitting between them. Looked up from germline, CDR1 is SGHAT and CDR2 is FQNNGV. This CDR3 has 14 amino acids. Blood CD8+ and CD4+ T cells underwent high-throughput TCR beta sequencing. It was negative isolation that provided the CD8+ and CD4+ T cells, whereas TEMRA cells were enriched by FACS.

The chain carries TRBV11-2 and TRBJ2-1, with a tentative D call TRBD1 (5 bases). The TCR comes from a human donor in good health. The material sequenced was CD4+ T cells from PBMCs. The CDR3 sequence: CASSPGQGSHEQFF. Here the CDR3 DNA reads TGTGCCAGCAGCCCGGGTCAGGGCAGCCATGAGCAGTTCTTC.